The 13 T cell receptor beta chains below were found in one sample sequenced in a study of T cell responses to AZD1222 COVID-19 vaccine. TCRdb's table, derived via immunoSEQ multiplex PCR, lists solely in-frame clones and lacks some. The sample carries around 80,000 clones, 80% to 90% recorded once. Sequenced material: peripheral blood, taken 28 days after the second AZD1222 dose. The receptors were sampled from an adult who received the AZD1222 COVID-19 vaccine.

CDR3 protein: CASSLSQGATGELFF. The CDR3 bases are TGTGCCAGTAGTTTATCCCAAGGGGCAACCGGGGAGCTGTTTTTT. The chain uses TRBV19 and TRBJ2-2; D is possibly TRBD1 (5 bases). There are 15 residues in the CDR3. From germline, CDR1 is LNHDA and CDR2 SQIVND (reference sequence). Trimming cost V 5 bases and J 5 bases, with 15 bases left between them.

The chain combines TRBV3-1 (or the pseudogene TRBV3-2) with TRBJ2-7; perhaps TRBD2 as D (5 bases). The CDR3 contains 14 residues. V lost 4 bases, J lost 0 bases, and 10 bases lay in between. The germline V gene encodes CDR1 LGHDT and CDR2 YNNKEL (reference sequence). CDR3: CASSRTGFSYEQYF. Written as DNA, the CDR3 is TGTGCCAGCAGCCGGACGGGGTTCTCCTACGAGCAGTACTTC.

This CDR3 is CASSTPRAYGYTF. The CDR3 DNA follows: TGTGCCAGCAGTACACCCCGGGCCTATGGCTACACCTTC. The chain couples TRBV28 to TRBJ1-2; the D is unclear. Between the trimmed V and J ends, which lost 5 bases and 4 bases, there was a span of 11 bases. The CDR3 has 13 amino acids. CDR1 is MDHEN and CDR2 is SYDVKM in the germline V gene.

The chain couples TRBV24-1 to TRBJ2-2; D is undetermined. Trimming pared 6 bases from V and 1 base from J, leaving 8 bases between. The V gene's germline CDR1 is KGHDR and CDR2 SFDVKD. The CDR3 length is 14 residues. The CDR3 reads CATSWTENTGELFF. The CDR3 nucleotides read TGTGCCACCAGTTGGACGGAGAACACCGGGGAGCTGTTTTTT.

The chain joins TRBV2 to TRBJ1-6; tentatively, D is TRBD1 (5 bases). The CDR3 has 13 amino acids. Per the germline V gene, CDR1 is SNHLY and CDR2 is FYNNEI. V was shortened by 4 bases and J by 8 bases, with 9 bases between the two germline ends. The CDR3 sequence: CASSGQPYSPLHF. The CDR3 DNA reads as TGTGCCAGCAGTGGACAGCCATATTCACCCCTCCACTTT. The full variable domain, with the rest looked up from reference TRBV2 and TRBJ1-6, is EPEVTQTPSHQVTQMGQEVILRCVPISNHLYFYWYRQILGQKVEFLVSFYNNEISEKSEIFDDQFSVERPDGSNFTLKIRSTKLEDSAMYFCASSGQPYSPLHFGNGTRLTVT.

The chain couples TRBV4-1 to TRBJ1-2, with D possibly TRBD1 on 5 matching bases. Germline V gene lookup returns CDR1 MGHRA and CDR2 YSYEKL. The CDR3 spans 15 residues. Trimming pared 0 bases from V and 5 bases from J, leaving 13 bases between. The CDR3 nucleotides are TGCGCCAGCAGCCAAGACGGCACAGGTTTATATGGCTACACCTTC. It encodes CASSQDGTGLYGYTF.

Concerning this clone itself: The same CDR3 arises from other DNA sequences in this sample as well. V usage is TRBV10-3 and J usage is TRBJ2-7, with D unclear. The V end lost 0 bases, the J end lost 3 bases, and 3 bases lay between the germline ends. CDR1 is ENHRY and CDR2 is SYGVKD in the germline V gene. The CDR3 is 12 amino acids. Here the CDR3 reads CAISESGYEQYF. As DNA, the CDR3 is TGTGCCATCAGTGAGTCCGGCTACGAGCAGTACTTC.

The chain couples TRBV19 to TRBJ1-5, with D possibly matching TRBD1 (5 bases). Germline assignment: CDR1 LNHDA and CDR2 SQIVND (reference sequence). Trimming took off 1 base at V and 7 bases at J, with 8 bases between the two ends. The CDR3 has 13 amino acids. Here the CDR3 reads CASSIGGWQPQHF. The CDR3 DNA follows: TGTGCCAGTAGTATAGGGGGCTGGCAGCCCCAGCATTTT. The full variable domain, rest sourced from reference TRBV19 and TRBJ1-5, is DGGITQSPKYLFRKEGQNVTLSCEQNLNHDAMYWYRQDPGQGLRLIYYSQIVNDFQKGDIAEGYSVSREKKESFPLTVTSAQKNPTAFYLCASSIGGWQPQHFGDGTRLSIL.

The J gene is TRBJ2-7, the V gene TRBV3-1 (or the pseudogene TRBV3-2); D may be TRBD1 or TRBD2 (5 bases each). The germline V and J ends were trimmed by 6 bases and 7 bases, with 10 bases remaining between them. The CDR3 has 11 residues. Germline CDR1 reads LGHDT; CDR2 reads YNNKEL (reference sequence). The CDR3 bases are TGTGCCAGCAGTCGGGGCAGGGAGCAGTACTTC. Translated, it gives CASSRGREQYF.

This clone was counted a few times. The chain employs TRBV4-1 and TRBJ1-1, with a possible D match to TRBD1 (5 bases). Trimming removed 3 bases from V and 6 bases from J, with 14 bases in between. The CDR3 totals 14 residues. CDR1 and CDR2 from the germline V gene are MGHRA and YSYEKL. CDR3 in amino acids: CASSQGLRGAEAFF. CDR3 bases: TGCGCCAGCAGCCAGGGGCTCAGAGGGGCTGAAGCTTTCTTT.

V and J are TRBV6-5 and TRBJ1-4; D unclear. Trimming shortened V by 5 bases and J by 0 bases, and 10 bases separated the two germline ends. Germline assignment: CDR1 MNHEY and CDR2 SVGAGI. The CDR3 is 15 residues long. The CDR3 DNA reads TGTGCCAGCAGTATCTCCCTTTCAACTAATGAAAAACTGTTTTTT. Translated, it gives CASSISLSTNEKLFF.

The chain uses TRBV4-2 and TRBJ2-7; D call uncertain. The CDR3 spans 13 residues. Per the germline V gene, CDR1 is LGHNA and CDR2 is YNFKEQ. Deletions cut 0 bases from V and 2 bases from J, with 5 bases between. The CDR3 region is CASSQDSTYEQYF. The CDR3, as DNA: TGTGCCAGCAGCCAAGACAGTACCTACGAGCAGTACTTC.

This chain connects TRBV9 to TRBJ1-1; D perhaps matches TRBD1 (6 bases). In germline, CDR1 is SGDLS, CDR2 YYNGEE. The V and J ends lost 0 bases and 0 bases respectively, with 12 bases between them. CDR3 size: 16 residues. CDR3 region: CASSVVDSFMNTEAFF. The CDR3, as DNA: TGTGCCAGCAGCGTAGTGGACAGCTTCATGAACACTGAAGCTTTCTTT.